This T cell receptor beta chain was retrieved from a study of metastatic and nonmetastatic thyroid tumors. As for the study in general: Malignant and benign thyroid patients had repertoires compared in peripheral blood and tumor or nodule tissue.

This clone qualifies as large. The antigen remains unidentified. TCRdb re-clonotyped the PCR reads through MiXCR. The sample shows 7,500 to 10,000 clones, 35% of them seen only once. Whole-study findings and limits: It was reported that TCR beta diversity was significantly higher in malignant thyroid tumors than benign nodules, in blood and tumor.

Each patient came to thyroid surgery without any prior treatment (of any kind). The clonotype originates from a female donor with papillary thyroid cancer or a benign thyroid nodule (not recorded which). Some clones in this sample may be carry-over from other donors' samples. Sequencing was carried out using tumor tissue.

The CDR3 region has the DNA TGTGCCAGCAGCTCCACCGGGACTAGCGGAAACATTCAGTACTTC. It yields the protein CASSSTGTSGNIQYF. The chain combines TRBV6-1 with TRBJ2-4, with 11 bases fitting TRBD2. The CDR3 length is 15 residues. The trim removed 6 bases at V and 6 bases at J, leaving 7 bases unmatched. Germline CDR1 reads MNHNS; CDR2 reads SASEGT.